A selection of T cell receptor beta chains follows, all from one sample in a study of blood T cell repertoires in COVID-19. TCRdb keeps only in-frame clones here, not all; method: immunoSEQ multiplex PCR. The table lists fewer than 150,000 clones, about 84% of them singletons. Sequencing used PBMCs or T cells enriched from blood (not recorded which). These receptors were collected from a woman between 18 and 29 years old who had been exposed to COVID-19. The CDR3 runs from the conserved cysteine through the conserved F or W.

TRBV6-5,CASSYGRIYGYTF
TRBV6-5,CASGGTGQNEQYF
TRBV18,CASSPDLGRGNQPQHF
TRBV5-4,CASSRYPVGGGETQYF
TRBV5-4,CASRKTGGNSPLHF
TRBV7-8,CASSIRQSSYEQYF
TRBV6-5,CASSSDRGSNQPQHF
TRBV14,CASSLQGVGGELFF
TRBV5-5,CASSFRQGGYNEQFF
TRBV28,CASSHLGGYREGVYF
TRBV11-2,CASSRRDRGNTQYF
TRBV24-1,CATSDLTSSTDTQYF
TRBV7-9,CASSLTGEFQPQHF
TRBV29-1,CSVGQGKGYTF
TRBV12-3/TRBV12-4,CASGLTVSYEQYF
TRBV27,CASSSGTGGYNEQFF
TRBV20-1,CRSTGEDGYTF
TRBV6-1,CASSGMGGTRLNTEAFF
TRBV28,CASSFRQGRGNEKLFF
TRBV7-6,CASSFSGAETEAFF
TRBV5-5,CASSLLQGQLPQHF
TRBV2,CASTLTGRGEQYF
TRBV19,CASSDTYGYTF
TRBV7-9,CASSSPVTVYGYTF
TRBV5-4,CASSSQGDVETQYF
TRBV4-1,CASSQEWAVQRFSSYEQYF